These T cell receptor beta chains were read from a single sample in a study of blood T cell repertoires in COVID-19. Sequenced by immunoSEQ multiplex PCR; TCRdb stores in-frame clones only, minus some. The data show about 240,000 clones, 70% to 90% seen once. The specimen was peripheral blood. The receptor set was obtained from a man in his forties or fifties with COVID-19, enrolled during active disease. CDR3s leave out the opening cysteine and the closing phenylalanine or tryptophan. Fields, in order: V gene, J gene, D gene, CDR3 protein. D genes are given only for firm matches.

v_gene: TRBV5-1; j_gene: TRBJ1-6; d_gene: TRBD1; CDR3aa: ASSPTGGDSPLH
v_gene: TRBV4-1; j_gene: TRBJ2-5; d_gene: TRBD2; CDR3aa: ASSLGSSGGRKETQY
v_gene: TRBV5-1; j_gene: TRBJ1-1; d_gene: .; CDR3aa: ASSLAGGNTEAF
v_gene: TRBV7-8; j_gene: TRBJ2-7; d_gene: TRBD1; CDR3aa: ASSPALRDRVPYEQY
v_gene: TRBV6-2/TRBV6-3; j_gene: TRBJ2-3; d_gene: TRBD2; CDR3aa: ASSTNRLAGVVDTQY
v_gene: TRBV14; j_gene: TRBJ1-1; d_gene: TRBD1; CDR3aa: ASSPLRGSETEAF
v_gene: TRBV7-9; j_gene: TRBJ1-6; d_gene: .; CDR3aa: ASRQQGSNSPLH
v_gene: TRBV9; j_gene: TRBJ2-1; d_gene: TRBD2; CDR3aa: ASTPGGGWYNEQF
v_gene: TRBV7-2; j_gene: TRBJ2-3; d_gene: .; CDR3aa: ASSLGYTDTQY
v_gene: TRBV11-2; j_gene: TRBJ2-7; d_gene: .; CDR3aa: ASSLISPPRAEQY
v_gene: TRBV10-3; j_gene: TRBJ2-3; d_gene: .; CDR3aa: AISGERASSTDTQY
v_gene: TRBV5-1; j_gene: TRBJ2-7; d_gene: TRBD1; CDR3aa: ASSWDRGGSYEQY